This TCR beta chain comes out of a study of blood T cell repertoires in COVID-19. Overall study: COVID-19 samples, acute and convalescent, were from the United States, Italy and Spain. From T cells, B-cell-depleted T cells, or PBMCs came the material, which was cDNA or gDNA.

TCRdb's table, derived via immunoSEQ multiplex PCR, lists solely in-frame clones and lacks some. The repertoire holds 45,000 to 55,000 clones, about 83% seen once, with around 1.4% in the top ten. Per the germline V gene, CDR1 is GTSNPN and CDR2 is SVGIG (reference sequence). The ends were cut back, 0 bases at V and 9 bases at J, with 6 bases in the middle. This CDR3 contains 11 residues. The specimen sequenced was peripheral blood. This receptor was identified in a man aged 50 to 59 with acute or convalescent COVID-19. V is TRBV30 and J is TRBJ2-1, with D unclear. The DNA of the CDR3 is TGTGCCTGGAGTGTACGAGGTGAGCAGTTCTTC. Its translation is CAWSVRGEQFF.